These 29 T cell receptor beta chains share one sample of origin, sequenced in a study of control samples from healthy donors and cancer patients. Method: immunoSEQ multiplex PCR; TCRdb's copy keeps in-frame clones and lacks some. The table has about 98,000 clones, roughly four fifths seen once. Source material: blood. All receptors derive from a man aged 55 to 70 in good health.

The V and J genes are TRBV14 and TRBJ1-2, with TRBD1 matching over 7 bases. The trim removed 4 bases at V and 4 bases at J, leaving 6 bases unmatched. The CDR3 contains 14 residues. Germline V CDR1 and CDR2: SGHDN, FVKESK. This CDR3 is CASSPRGRIYGYTF. The CDR3 nucleotides read TGTGCCAGCAGCCCAAGGGGGCGCATCTATGGCTACACCTTC.

The chain joins TRBV25-1 to TRBJ2-2; D is perhaps TRBD1 or TRBD2 (5 bases each). The V gene lost 1 base and the J gene lost 1 base, with 7 bases spanning the gap. CDR3 size: 15 residues. Germline values: CDR1 MGHDK, CDR2 SYGVNS. The CDR3 DNA is TGTGCCAGCAGTGAATCGAGGGGGAACACCGGGGAGCTGTTTTTT. Translated, it gives CASSESRGNTGELFF.

The CDR3 loop reads CASSLGDYGYTF. CDR3 sequence (DNA): TGTGCCAGCAGCTTAGGAGACTATGGCTACACCTTC. The chain recombines TRBV11-2 with TRBJ1-2; D remains ambiguous. V lost 1 base to trimming and J lost 3 bases, with 3 bases between them. The CDR3 spans 12 residues. Germline-derived CDR1 and CDR2 are SGHAT and FQNNGV.

The chain links TRBV18 to TRBJ2-1; no definite D call. Deletions cut 0 bases from V and 1 base from J, with 13 bases between. This CDR3 contains 17 residues. CDR1 and CDR2 (germline): KGHSH, LQKENI. CDR3 coding DNA: TGTGCCAGCTCACCACCTGTCGGGTCACCTTCCTACAATGAGCAGTTCTTC. As protein: CASSPPVGSPSYNEQFF.

CDR3 bases: TGTGCCAGCAGTTACTCGGGGGCGGCCTCCTACGAGCAGTACTTC. It codes for CASSYSGAASYEQYF. V usage is TRBV6-5 and J usage is TRBJ2-7; possibly TRBD1 for D (6 bases). In germline, CDR1 is MNHEY, CDR2 SVGAGI. The CDR3 is 15 residues long. V was pared by 0 bases and J by 0 bases, with 9 bases between.

The rearrangement joins TRBV12-3 or TRBV12-4 to TRBJ2-5; D may be TRBD1 (6 bases). Deletions cut 6 bases from V and 5 bases from J, with 13 bases between. There are 13 residues in the CDR3. As DNA, the CDR3 is TGTGCCAGCAGGCCGACTGGGGGCGAGACCCAGTACTTC. Its protein is CASRPTGGETQYF.

This rearrangement joins TRBV3-1 (or the pseudogene TRBV3-2) to TRBJ2-5; D may be TRBD1 or TRBD2 (5 bases each). CDR1 and CDR2 from the germline V gene are LGHDT and YNNKEL (reference sequence). V lost 6 bases, J lost 9 bases, and 14 bases lay in between. The CDR3 contains 12 residues. The CDR3 region is CASSTAGGPQYF. The CDR3 DNA reads TGTGCCAGCAGTACCGCTGGGGGACCCCAGTACTTC.

The chain uses TRBV12-3 or TRBV12-4 and TRBJ1-5; D is perhaps TRBD1 (6 bases). Trimming took 3 bases from V and 5 from J, leaving 8 bases between them. The CDR3 is 13 residues long. Here the CDR3 DNA reads TGTGCCAGCAGTTTGAAGGGGGATCAGCCCCAGCATTTT. Translating gives CASSLKGDQPQHF.

The chain employs TRBV4-1 and TRBJ2-4; 9 bases line up with TRBD1. Germline V gene data show CDR1 as MGHRA and CDR2 as YSYEKL. V was clipped by 0 bases and J by 1 base; unmatched bases: 10. The CDR3 spans 19 residues. The CDR3 sequence is CASSQDPGQGLVAKNIQYF. CDR3 coding DNA: TGCGCCAGCAGCCAAGATCCCGGACAGGGGCTAGTGGCCAAAAACATTCAGTACTTC.

This rearrangement joins TRBV12-3 or TRBV12-4 to TRBJ1-1; D remains ambiguous. The CDR3 has 13 residues. Trimming removed 4 bases at V and 10 bases at J, with 16 bases between. The CDR3: CASSSTGNGRAFF. Here the CDR3 DNA reads TGTGCCAGCAGTTCTACCGGAAACGGGAGAGCTTTCTTT.

The V call is TRBV4-1, the J call TRBJ1-4, with D possibly TRBD1 on 5 matching bases. Germline lookup yields CDR1 MGHRA and CDR2 YSYEKL. The CDR3 has 17 amino acids. The germline V and J ends were trimmed by 0 bases and 7 bases, with 18 bases remaining between them. For the CDR3, the DNA is TGCGCCAGCAGCCAAGACGGCAGTCCCGGCGGGGGTGAAAAACTGTTTTTT. Encoded protein: CASSQDGSPGGGEKLFF.

V and J are TRBV24-1 and TRBJ1-6; perhaps TRBD1 as D (6 bases). Germline V gene data show CDR1 as KGHDR and CDR2 as SFDVKD. Deletions cut 7 bases from V and 2 bases from J, with 11 bases between. This CDR3 is 15 amino acids long. CDR3 sequence: CATSGKGAYNSPLHF. CDR3 nucleotides: TGTGCCACCAGCGGAAAGGGGGCCTATAATTCACCCCTCCACTTT.

The chain uses TRBV6-6 and TRBJ2-7; D could derive from TRBD1 or TRBD2 (5 bases each). Trimming took off 4 bases at V and 1 base at J, with 17 bases between the two ends. Germline V gene lookup returns CDR1 MNHNY and CDR2 SVGAGI (reference sequence). This CDR3 has 16 residues. The CDR3 here is CASSSPGRRYSYEQYF. DNA for the CDR3: TGTGCCAGCAGTTCACCGGGACGGAGGTATTCCTACGAGCAGTACTTC.

This clone was detected a few times. The rearrangement uses TRBV19 and TRBJ2-7, with 7 positions matching TRBD2. This CDR3 is 14 amino acids long. Germline CDR1 LNHDA, CDR2 SQIVND (reference sequence). Trimming removed 2 bases from V and 5 bases from J; junction bases left unmatched: 6. The CDR3 spells CASSILAASDEQYF. The CDR3 DNA is TGTGCCAGTAGTATACTAGCGGCCAGCGACGAGCAGTACTTC.

This clone is medium-sized (0.01 to 0.1%) by share. A read error may produce the germline difference seen at one junction end. V is TRBV7-7 and J is TRBJ2-1, with D unresolved. Germline V lookup: CDR1 SSHAT, CDR2 FNYEAQ (reference sequence). CDR3 length: 13 amino acids. DNA for the CDR3: TGTGCTAGCAGCTTAGGGTCCTACAATGAGCAGTTCTTC. Translation gives CASSLGSYNEQFF.

V gene TRBV14 combines with J gene TRBJ2-1, with D maybe TRBD2 (6 bases). The CDR3 length is 13 residues. The ends were cut back, 6 bases at V and 6 bases at J, with 12 bases in the middle. The germline V gene has CDR1 SGHDN and CDR2 FVKESK. CDR3: CASRRLGANEQFF. The CDR3 coding sequence is TGTGCCAGCAGGCGACTAGGAGCCAATGAGCAGTTCTTC.

The rearrangement joins TRBV11-1 to TRBJ1-1; unclear D gene. V lost 5 bases and J 4 bases, leaving 11 bases between the germline ends. CDR1 and CDR2 (germline): SGHAT, FQDESV (reference sequence). The CDR3 spans 13 residues. This CDR3 reads CASSLKTSTEAFF. In DNA, the CDR3 is TGTGCCAGCAGCCTAAAAACGTCCACTGAAGCTTTCTTT.

CDR3 coding DNA: TGTGCCAGTAAGATCGGAGGGAGGGTTTTCTACGAGCAGTACTTC. The encoded protein is CASKIGGRVFYEQYF. The chain couples TRBV28 to TRBJ2-7; 7 nucleotides line up with TRBD2. The CDR3 loop spans 15 amino acids. Looked up from germline, CDR1 is MDHEN and CDR2 is SYDVKM. The junction had 14 bases not matched to a gene; V was cut back by 9 bases and J by 3 bases.

V is TRBV4-2 and J is TRBJ1-4, with 7 bases matching TRBD1. The V gene's germline CDR1 is LGHNA and CDR2 YNFKEQ. After removal of 6 bases from V and 7 bases from J, the junction contained 5 bases not matched to a gene. This CDR3 comprises 13 residues. CDR3 loop: CASRGGGVEKLFF. The CDR3 DNA is TGTGCCAGCAGAGGGGGCGGTGTTGAAAAACTGTTTTTT.

This chain joins TRBV29-1 and TRBJ1-2; 10 bases match TRBD1. The CDR3 consists of 12 residues. V dropped 7 bases and J dropped 3; count of bases not matched to a gene: 2. Germline-derived CDR1 and CDR2 are SQVTM and ANQGSEA. The CDR3 protein is CSGDRGDYGYTF. DNA for the CDR3: TGCAGCGGGGACAGGGGAGACTATGGCTACACCTTC.

V is TRBV19 and J is TRBJ1-1; the D gene is possibly TRBD1 (6 bases). Germline V lookup: CDR1 LNHDA, CDR2 SQIVND (reference sequence). This CDR3 region has 16 residues. Trimming left V 4 bases short and J 1 base short, with 16 bases between. CDR3 protein: CASSTKLRGSNTEAFF. The CDR3 DNA follows: TGTGCCAGTAGTACTAAACTCAGGGGCTCGAACACTGAAGCTTTCTTT.

The CDR3 region is CASSPQYGSPYGYTF. The DNA of the CDR3 is TGCGCCAGCAGCCCTCAGTACGGGTCCCCCTATGGCTACACCTTC. The J gene is TRBJ1-2, the V gene TRBV4-1; D not resolved. The CDR3 contains 15 residues. V was trimmed by 4 bases and J by 4 bases, leaving 16 bases between them. Germline assignment: CDR1 MGHRA and CDR2 YSYEKL.

V is TRBV4-1 and J is TRBJ1-1; D is unclear. This CDR3 region has 17 residues. Germline V CDR1 and CDR2: MGHRA, YSYEKL. Trimming removed 1 base from V and 6 bases from J, with 21 bases in between. The CDR3: CASSQVGISTTQPEAFF. In DNA, the CDR3 is TGCGCCAGCAGCCAAGTGGGTATCTCGACAACCCAACCTGAAGCTTTCTTT.

The V and J genes are TRBV18 and TRBJ1-1; weak D call: TRBD1 (6 bases). Trimming took off 3 bases at V and 5 bases at J, with 19 bases between the two ends. The CDR3 spans 16 residues. CDR1 KGHSH and CDR2 LQKENI come from the germline V gene. CDR3: CASSPSAQGDWTEAFF. The DNA for the CDR3 is TGTGCCAGCTCACCGTCGGCACAGGGAGATTGGACTGAAGCTTTCTTT.

The chain employs TRBV10-3 and TRBJ1-6, with a possible D match to TRBD1 (6 bases). Looked up from germline, CDR1 is ENHRY and CDR2 is SYGVKD. This CDR3 region has 15 residues. Deletions cut 2 bases from V and 10 bases from J, with 15 bases between. The CDR3 loop is CAISEGAGQSSPLHF. The CDR3, as DNA: TGTGCCATCAGTGAGGGGGCGGGACAAAGCTCACCCCTCCACTTT.

For this clone: Distinct nucleotide sequences in the sample also encode this CDR3. The V gene is TRBV5-1, the J gene TRBJ1-1; D perhaps matches TRBD1 (5 bases). The CDR3 has 15 amino acids. The germline V gene encodes CDR1 SGHRS and CDR2 YFSETQ. Trimming cost V 0 bases and J 2 bases, with 11 bases left between them. The CDR3 is CASSLGGRSNTEAFF. The CDR3 coding sequence is TGCGCCAGCAGCTTGGGGGGCAGGTCTAACACTGAAGCTTTCTTT.

The J gene is TRBJ2-3, the V gene TRBV4-1; 9 bases map to TRBD2. Losses at the gene ends were 0 bases for V and 1 base for J; bases not matched to a gene: 2. The CDR3 is 16 residues long. CDR1 and CDR2 (germline): MGHRA, YSYEKL. The CDR3 DNA follows: TGCGCCAGCAGCCAAGAACAGCGGGGGGGCACAGATACGCAGTATTTT. Protein sequence: CASSQEQRGGTDTQYF.

The chain combines TRBV19 with TRBJ1-5; TRBD1 aligns across 7 bases. Germline trimming cut 4 bases from V and 1 base from J; bases unmatched to any gene: 1. Per germline, CDR1 LNHDA and CDR2 SQIVND (reference sequence). This CDR3 has 14 amino acids. CDR3 in DNA: TGTGCCAGTAGTAGACAGGGAAGCAATCAGCCCCAGCATTTT. Translation: CASSRQGSNQPQHF.

The CDR3 protein is CASIQTGGFYGYTF. CDR3 DNA sequence: TGTGCCAGCATCCAGACAGGGGGCTTCTATGGCTACACCTTC. This chain connects TRBV6-5 to TRBJ1-2, with TRBD1 identical over 10 bases. With 7 bases clipped from V and 4 bases from J, the junction kept 6 bases outside the gene matches. Germline CDR1 reads MNHEY; CDR2 reads SVGAGI. The CDR3 spans 14 residues.